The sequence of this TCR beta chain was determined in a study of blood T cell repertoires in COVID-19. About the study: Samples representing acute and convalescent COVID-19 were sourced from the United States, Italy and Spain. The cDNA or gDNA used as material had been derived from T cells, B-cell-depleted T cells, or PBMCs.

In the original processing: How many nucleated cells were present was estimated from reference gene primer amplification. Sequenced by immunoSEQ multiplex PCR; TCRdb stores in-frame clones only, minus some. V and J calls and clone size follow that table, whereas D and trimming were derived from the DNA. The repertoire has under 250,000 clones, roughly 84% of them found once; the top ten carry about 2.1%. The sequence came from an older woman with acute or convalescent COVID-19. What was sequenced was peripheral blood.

CDR3 DNA: TGTGCCAGCTCACCACCGACAGGGGGGCCGGTAAACTATGGCTACACCTTC. It translates to CASSPPTGGPVNYGYTF. The rearrangement joins TRBV18 to TRBJ1-2, with TRBD1 identical over 9 bases. The length of the CDR3 is 17 residues. CDR1 is KGHSH and CDR2 is LQKENI in the germline V gene. With V trimmed by 0 bases and J by 2 bases, 7 bases remained unmatched.